Given below is one T cell receptor (beta chain) in context. This entry comes from a study of blood T cell repertoires in COVID-19. Study overall: PBMCs, B-cell-depleted T cells, or T cells provided the cDNA or gDNA that made up the material.

This table comes from immunoSEQ multiplex PCR, and its TCRdb copy is limited to in-frame clones, with some not included. This table has more than 150,000 clones, 80% to 90% appearing once. The sequenced sample consisted of peripheral blood. The sequence was obtained from a man between 35 and 55 years old with active or convalescent COVID-19.

The CDR3 loop is CASSPGRTDTQYF. As DNA, the CDR3 is TGTGCCAGCTCGCCTGGGAGGACAGATACGCAGTATTTT. The rearrangement joins TRBV18 to TRBJ2-3; D is possibly TRBD2 (6 bases). V shed 6 bases and J shed 3 bases, with 10 bases lying between them. The CDR3 consists of 13 residues. The germline V gene has CDR1 KGHSH and CDR2 LQKENI.